Below are 5 T cell receptor beta chains sequenced from a single sample in a study of spatial heterogeneity in lung cancer. Notes on the study in general: Mutation tallies in tumors tracked expanded intratumoral alpha and beta TCR counts.

TCRdb called the 5' RACE reads again in MiXCR, with one record for every CDR3 protein. The sample holds about 27,000 distinct CDR3 sequences, approximately 6.5% seen once. The antigens these receptors bind are not known. Documented time point: sample taken at primary tumor resection. The sequencing used lung tumor tissue, collected at surgery. The receptors were sampled from a male donor with early-stage non-small cell lung cancer.

This clonotype was counted at least ten times. The chain links TRBV10-1 to TRBJ2-2; 9 bases are shared with TRBD2. Per germline, CDR1 WNHNN and CDR2 SYGVQD (reference sequence). The J segment lost 5 bases and the V segment lost 2 bases, leaving 3 bases of the junction unmatched. This CDR3 contains 15 residues. The DNA for the CDR3 is TGCGCCAGCAGTGAGGAGCGGGGGGTTACCGGGGAGCTGTTTTTT. This gives the protein CASSEERGVTGELFF.

V and J are TRBV28 and TRBJ2-3; TRBD2 matches 8 bases. The V segment lost 5 bases and the J segment 3 bases; nucleotides outside the gene matches: 10. Germline lookup yields CDR1 MDHEN and CDR2 SYDVKM. The length of the CDR3 is 16 residues. Here the CDR3 DNA reads TGTGCCAGCAGTCCCCCAGTCAGCGGGGGAACAGATACGCAGTATTTT. This encodes CASSPPVSGGTDTQYF. Variable domain in full (rest from reference TRBV28 and TRBJ2-3): DVKVTQSSRYLVKRTGEKVFLECVQDMDHENMFWYRQDPGLGLRLIYFSYDVKMKEKGDIPEGYSVSREKKERFSLILESASTNQTSMYLCASSPPVSGGTDTQYFGPGTRLTVL.

This clonotype showed up many times. The rearrangement uses TRBV9 and TRBJ2-7; 12 bases are shared with TRBD2. The CDR3 contains 18 residues. Germline lookup yields CDR1 SGDLS and CDR2 YYNGEE. The junction had 14 bases not matched to a gene; V was cut back by 4 bases and J by 3 bases. CDR3 DNA sequence: TGTGCCAGCAGCTCCTCACCGGTCCCGACTAGCGGGGGCTACGAGCAGTACTTC. It is translated as CASSSSPVPTSGGYEQYF.

Ten or more counts support this clonotype. The CDR3, as DNA: TGTGCCAGCAGTCCGAATCCGGGACAGGGCCACTATGGCTACACCTTC. This codes for CASSPNPGQGHYGYTF. The rearrangement links TRBV28 to TRBJ1-2, with 9 bases aligning to TRBD1. Germline V gene sequence: CDR1 MDHEN, CDR2 SYDVKM. The V gene end was trimmed by 5 bases and the J gene end by 3 bases; junction bases not matched to a gene: 10. The CDR3 covers 16 residues.

With respect to this clonotype: At one of its ends the junction is not consistent with the germline gene, which may arise from a read error. V is TRBV5-1 and J is TRBJ2-1; weak D call: TRBD2 (6 bases). This CDR3 contains 12 residues. Germline V gene lookup returns CDR1 SGHRS and CDR2 YFSETQ. CDR3 loop: CVSSAGHNEQFF. The CDR3 DNA reads TGCGTCAGCAGCGCGGGACACAATGAGCAGTTCTTC.